Each of the 20 T cell receptor beta chains below was sequenced from the same sample in a study of CD8 T cell repertoires and HIV-1 epitope variants. Sequenced by immunoSEQ multiplex PCR; TCRdb stores in-frame clones only, minus some. The data contain approximately 2,000 clones, about 71% of them singletons. These receptors have no identified antigens. Sequencing input: cultured CD8+ T cells derived from PBMCs. Receptor source: a male donor with HIV.

V gene TRBV19 combines with J gene TRBJ1-2; D is undetermined. Germline V gives CDR1 LNHDA, CDR2 SQIVND (reference sequence). V lost 6 bases and J 3 bases, leaving 20 bases between the germline ends. There are 16 residues in the CDR3. This CDR3 is CASSSLGFPDHYGYTF. CDR3 DNA sequence: TGTGCCAGTAGCTCTCTCGGGTTTCCCGACCACTATGGCTACACCTTC.

CDR3 residues: CASSLGRGRSYEQYF. The CDR3 nucleotides read TGTGCCAGCAGTTTAGGGCGGGGTAGGTCCTACGAGCAGTACTTC. The chain links TRBV28 to TRBJ2-7, with D tentatively TRBD2 (6 bases). Germline lookup yields CDR1 MDHEN and CDR2 SYDVKM. This CDR3 contains 15 residues. Trimming left V 2 bases short and J 1 base short, with 12 bases between. Full variable domain (rest looked up from reference TRBV28 and TRBJ2-7): DVKVTQSSRYLVKRTGEKVFLECVQDMDHENMFWYRQDPGLGLRLIYFSYDVKMKEKGDIPEGYSVSREKKERFSLILESASTNQTSMYLCASSLGRGRSYEQYFGPGTRLTVT.

CDR3 protein: CASSLVRGILNEQFF. CDR3 sequence (DNA): TGTGCCAGCAGCTTAGTCAGGGGGATTTTAAATGAGCAGTTCTTC. The chain links TRBV11-2 to TRBJ2-1; TRBD1 matches at 7 bases. Unmatched junction bases numbered 7, after V lost 1 base and J lost 7 bases. Germline values: CDR1 SGHAT, CDR2 FQNNGV. The CDR3 is 15 amino acids. The entire variable domain, with the rest obtained from reference TRBV11-2 and TRBJ2-1, is as follows: EAGVAQSPRYKIIEKRQSVAFWCNPISGHATLYWYQQILGQGPKLLIQFQNNGVVDDSQLPKDRFSAERLKGVDSTLKIQPAKLEDSAVYLCASSLVRGILNEQFFGPGTRLTVL.

The chain has TRBV4-1 and TRBJ2-7, with 10 nucleotides matching TRBD2. This CDR3 spans 15 amino acids. The germline CDR1 and CDR2 sequences are MGHRA and YSYEKL. V trimming: 1 base; J trimming: 6 bases; junction bases outside the gene matches: 6. CDR3 loop: CASSQVASGSLEQYF. The CDR3 DNA follows: TGCGCCAGCAGCCAAGTCGCTAGCGGGAGTCTCGAGCAGTACTTC.

V usage is TRBV7-9 and J usage is TRBJ2-1; D gene unclear. Germline values: CDR1 SEHNR, CDR2 FQNEAQ (reference sequence). The CDR3 is made up of 12 amino acids. Trimming took 4 bases from V and 7 from J, leaving 8 bases between them. CDR3 amino acids: CASSSLTNEQFF. The CDR3 DNA reads as TGTGCCAGCAGCTCTTTAACGAATGAGCAGTTCTTC.

This clone was counted a few times. V is TRBV7-9 and J is TRBJ1-1; D is uncertain. Trimming cost V 2 bases and J 3 bases, with 13 bases left between them. This CDR3 is 15 amino acids long. The germline V gene has CDR1 SEHNR and CDR2 FQNEAQ (reference sequence). The CDR3 reads CASSLPVGPYTEAFF. DNA for the CDR3: TGTGCCAGCAGCTTACCTGTGGGCCCTTACACTGAAGCTTTCTTT.

The rearrangement links TRBV5-8 to TRBJ2-3, with 10 positions matching TRBD2. Germline assignment: CDR1 SGHTS and CDR2 YDEGEE. V shed 4 bases and J 3 bases; nucleotides not matched to a gene: 8. The CDR3 totals 16 residues. CDR3 amino acids: CASSPTSGKDTDTQYF. CDR3 DNA sequence: TGTGCCAGCAGCCCCACTAGCGGGAAAGATACAGATACGCAGTATTTT.

The count of this clone is one. The chain joins TRBV19 to TRBJ1-2; no clear D. The CDR3 contains 11 residues. The V and J ends lost 5 bases and 5 bases respectively, with 6 bases between them. Germline CDR1 reads LNHDA; CDR2 reads SQIVND (reference sequence). The CDR3 sequence: CASSPGYGYTF. The CDR3 nucleotides read TGTGCCAGTAGTCCGGGTTATGGCTACACCTTC.

The chain uses TRBV4-3 and TRBJ2-1; TRBD2 aligns across 9 bases. After removal of 0 bases from V and 3 bases from J, the junction contained 3 bases not matched to a gene. Looked up from germline, CDR1 is LGHNA and CDR2 is YSLEER. This CDR3 region has 16 residues. Here the CDR3 reads CASSQDTSGRYNEQFF. The CDR3 bases are TGCGCCAGCAGCCAAGACACTAGCGGGCGCTACAATGAGCAGTTCTTC.

This chain joins TRBV15 and TRBJ2-2, with D unclear. V was trimmed by 1 base and J by 9 bases, leaving 9 bases between them. The germline V gene encodes CDR1 LNHNV and CDR2 YYDKDF (reference sequence). This CDR3 is built from 13 residues. CDR3 nucleotides: TGTGCCACCAGCAGAGGGCTCCTCCGGGAGCTGTTTTTT. Translation: CATSRGLLRELFF. The variable domain in full, completed from reference TRBV15 and TRBJ2-2, reads DAMVIQNPRYQVTQFGKPVTLSCSQTLNHNVMYWYQQKSSQAPKLLFHYYDKDFNNEADTPDNFQSRRPNTSFCFLDIRSPGLGDTAMYLCATSRGLLRELFFGEGSRLTVL.

The chain uses TRBV13 and TRBJ2-1; D might be TRBD1 or TRBD2, each matching 6 bases. Germline V gives CDR1 PRHDT, CDR2 FYEKMQ (reference sequence). Trimming stripped 5 bases from V and 3 bases from J, with 17 bases between. This CDR3 is 16 amino acids long. This CDR3 reads CASSPLSGGLYNEQFF. CDR3 nucleotide sequence: TGTGCCAGCAGCCCCCTCTCTGGGGGGCTCTACAATGAGCAGTTCTTC.

This chain uses TRBV7-8 with TRBJ1-3; the D is unclear. The CDR3 loop spans 13 amino acids. Germline assignment: CDR1 SGHVS and CDR2 FQNEAQ. V lost 8 bases and J lost 0, with 8 bases in between. The CDR3 nucleotides read TGTGCCAGCGCCCCGGTCTCTGGAAACACCATATATTTT. It codes for CASAPVSGNTIYF.

The chain joins TRBV11-2 to TRBJ1-1, with D tentatively TRBD1 (5 bases). Trimming pared 0 bases from V and 5 bases from J, leaving 13 bases between. The V gene's germline CDR1 is SGHAT and CDR2 FQNNGV. The CDR3 has 15 amino acids. This chain's CDR3 is CASSLDWQGRTEAFF. The CDR3 bases are TGTGCCAGCAGCTTAGATTGGCAGGGAAGGACTGAAGCTTTCTTT. The full variable domain, rest sourced from reference TRBV11-2 and TRBJ1-1, is EAGVAQSPRYKIIEKRQSVAFWCNPISGHATLYWYQQILGQGPKLLIQFQNNGVVDDSQLPKDRFSAERLKGVDSTLKIQPAKLEDSAVYLCASSLDWQGRTEAFFGQGTRLTVV.

This clone came up a few times. The V and J genes are TRBV11-2 and TRBJ2-3, with D hard to call. V was pared by 3 bases and J by 6 bases, with 1 base between. Per germline, CDR1 SGHAT and CDR2 FQNNGV. This CDR3 has 10 residues. CDR3 protein: CASSFDTQYF. CDR3 DNA sequence: TGTGCCAGCAGCTTTGATACGCAGTATTTT.

In its sample, this clone was seen once. The chain uses TRBV28 and TRBJ2-6, with 7 nucleotides matching TRBD2. After removal of 7 bases from V and 4 bases from J, the junction contained 16 bases not matched to a gene. Germline CDR1 and CDR2: MDHEN and SYDVKM. The CDR3 spans 18 residues. The CDR3 coding sequence is TGTGCCAGCAAGAGGTCCGGAGGCGGGAGCCCCGGGGCCAACGTCCTGACTTTC. Residues: CASKRSGGGSPGANVLTF.

The chain recombines TRBV27 with TRBJ2-1, with a possible D match to TRBD2 (7 bases). Per the germline V gene, CDR1 is MNHEY and CDR2 is SMNVEV (reference sequence). V was cut by 10 bases and J by 4 bases, with 23 bases left in between. This CDR3 contains 16 residues. The CDR3, as DNA: TGTGCCACTGGGGGGGGCGGGAGAGGAACGTACAATGAGCAGTTCTTC. It encodes CATGGGGRGTYNEQFF.

The chain is built from TRBV5-1 and TRBJ2-2, with 7 bases matching TRBD1. Germline V gene sequence: CDR1 SGHRS, CDR2 YFSETQ. There are 14 residues in the CDR3. V lost 2 bases and J lost 4; bases outside the gene matches: 2. DNA for the CDR3: TGCGCCAGCAGCTTTTCAGGGGGCACCGGGGAGCTGTTTTTT. Its protein product is CASSFSGGTGELFF.

The rearrangement uses TRBV6-6 and TRBJ2-7, with D possibly being TRBD1 (6 bases). CDR1 is MNHNY, CDR2 SVGAGI, per germline (reference sequence). CDR3 length equals 13 residues. V lost 4 bases to trimming and J lost 3 bases, with 10 bases between them. Here the CDR3 DNA reads TGTGCCAGCAGTTCCGGACAGTTCTACGAGCAGTACTTC. As protein: CASSSGQFYEQYF.

The chain recombines TRBV5-4 with TRBJ2-1; TRBD2 is a possible D gene (6 bases). This CDR3 contains 14 residues. V was trimmed by 0 bases and J by 7 bases, leaving 11 bases between them. Germline CDR1 SGHNT, CDR2 YYREEE (reference sequence). CDR3: CASSLGGLLNEQFF. The CDR3 DNA sequence: TGTGCCAGCAGCTTGGGGGGACTTCTGAATGAGCAGTTCTTC.

This clone was found once. The chain has TRBV11-3 and TRBJ2-1; D uncertain. The germline V gene encodes CDR1 SGHNT and CDR2 YENEEA. CDR3 size: 15 residues. V dropped 0 bases and J dropped 2 bases, with 8 bases sitting between them. CDR3 in amino acids: CASSLDFGAYNEQFF. For the CDR3, the DNA is TGTGCCAGCAGCTTAGATTTTGGGGCCTACAATGAGCAGTTCTTC.